These 18 T cell receptor beta chains originate from one sample sequenced in a study of blood T cell repertoires in COVID-19. Sequenced by immunoSEQ multiplex PCR; TCRdb stores in-frame clones only, minus some. The profile shows tens of thousands of clones, roughly nine tenths of them singletons. Source material: peripheral blood. The receptors stem from a man between 65 and 80 years old with active or convalescent COVID-19.

The rearrangement links TRBV6-5 to TRBJ2-7; D is unclear. V was shortened by 6 bases and J by 3 bases, with 15 bases between the two germline ends. The CDR3 has 14 amino acids. CDR1 is MNHEY and CDR2 is SVGAGI in the germline V gene. This CDR3 reads CASRELSLGYEQYV. The CDR3 nucleotides are TGTGCCAGCAGGGAGCTCTCTCTCGGCTACGAGCAGTACGTC.

The genes are TRBV30 and TRBJ2-7; 9 bases align to TRBD1. Per the germline V gene, CDR1 is GTSNPN and CDR2 is SVGIG (reference sequence). The CDR3 runs to 15 residues. Germline trimming cut 3 bases from V and 9 bases from J; bases unmatched to any gene: 15. The DNA of the CDR3 is TGTGCCTGGAGCGCTCGGGACAGGGTAAAAAAGGTGCAGTACGTC. This sequence encodes CAWSARDRVKKVQYV.

The V gene is TRBV7-3, the J gene TRBJ2-3; 8 nucleotides match TRBD2. The CDR3 runs to 15 residues. The V gene end was trimmed by 5 bases and the J gene end by 0 bases; junction bases not matched to a gene: 4. Germline V gene data show CDR1 as SGHTA and CDR2 as FQGTGA. The CDR3 DNA is TGTGCCAGCAGCAAAAGCGGGGGAAGCACAGATACGCAGTATTTT. Its translation is CASSKSGGSTDTQYF.

The V and J genes are TRBV19 and TRBJ2-7; D unclear. The ends were cut back, 6 bases at V and 3 bases at J, with 12 bases in the middle. This CDR3 comprises 13 residues. Germline CDR1 is LNHDA and CDR2 is SQIVND (reference sequence). CDR3 in amino acids: CASSPSGGYEQYV. In DNA form, the CDR3 reads TGTGCCAGTAGCCCCTCGGGTGGCTACGAGCAGTACGTC.

The V gene is TRBV6-6, the J gene TRBJ2-7; 10 bases fit TRBD1. V shed 8 bases and J 6 bases; nucleotides not matched to a gene: 7. CDR1 and CDR2 from the germline V gene are MNHNY and SVGAGI (reference sequence). The CDR3 spans 13 residues. In DNA, the CDR3 is TGTGCCAGCCTGCCGACAGGGGGCGCCGAGCAGTACGTC. Amino acid sequence: CASLPTGGAEQYV.

The V and J genes are TRBV19 and TRBJ1-6; 8 nucleotides agree with TRBD1. The trim removed 9 bases at V and 3 bases at J, leaving 1 base unmatched. The V gene's germline CDR1 is LNHDA and CDR2 SQIVND (reference sequence). The CDR3 sequence is 13 residues long. The CDR3 loop reads CASGTGYNSPLHF. The DNA for the CDR3 is TGTGCCAGCGGGACAGGCTATAATTCACCCCTCCACTTT.

The gene calls are TRBV5-1 and TRBJ1-5; 8 bases line up with TRBD1. Germline-derived CDR1 and CDR2 are SGHRS and YFSETQ. With 0 bases clipped from V and 6 bases from J, the junction kept 2 bases outside the gene matches. The CDR3 runs to 14 residues. The CDR3 DNA sequence: TGCGCCAGCAGCTTGGGGACAGGGCTTCAGCCCCAGCATTTT. This sequence encodes CASSLGTGLQPQHF.

The CDR3 region is CASSSRQGLAKNIQYF. The CDR3 DNA follows: TGTGCCAGCAGCTCAAGACAGGGGTTAGCCAAAAACATTCAGTACTTC. The chain recombines TRBV5-6 with TRBJ2-4; 8 positions match TRBD1. CDR3 length: 16 amino acids. Germline CDR1 reads SGHDT; CDR2 reads YYEEEE. With 3 bases clipped from V and 0 bases from J, the junction kept 5 bases outside the gene matches. Full variable domain (remainder filled in from reference TRBV5-6 and TRBJ2-4): DAGVTQSPTHLIKTRGQQVTLRCSPKSGHDTVSWYQQALGQGPQFIFQYYEEEERQRGNFPDRFSGHQFPNYSSELNVNALLLGDSALYLCASSSRQGLAKNIQYFGAGTRLSVL.

CDR3 nucleotide sequence: TGTGCCAGCAGTCGGGGATCTGGCTACACCTTC. This sequence encodes CASSRGSGYTF. V is TRBV2 and J is TRBJ1-2; no definite D call. The CDR3 spans 11 residues. In germline, CDR1 is SNHLY, CDR2 FYNNEI. V lost 5 bases and J 7 bases, leaving 8 bases between the germline ends.

This clone was detected once. The chain couples TRBV10-1 to TRBJ2-5; 9 positions match TRBD1. The CDR3 sequence is 15 residues long. The V and J ends lost 4 bases and 4 bases, in that order; junction bases with no gene match: 7. The germline V gene encodes CDR1 WNHNN and CDR2 SYGVQD (reference sequence). As DNA, the CDR3 is TGCGCCAGCAGTGGGGGAACAGGGGGCATAGAGACCCAGTACTTC. It translates to CASSGGTGGIETQYF.

This rearrangement joins TRBV13 to TRBJ2-3, with 9 positions matching TRBD2. Germline V gene sequence: CDR1 PRHDT, CDR2 FYEKMQ (reference sequence). The CDR3 sequence is 16 residues long. V shed 1 base and J 5 bases; nucleotides not matched to a gene: 7. In DNA, the CDR3 is TGTGCCAGCAGCTTAGCGGGTAGCGGGAGTCTAGATACGCAGTATTTT. This sequence encodes CASSLAGSGSLDTQYF.

The V and J genes are TRBV7-3 and TRBJ2-1; 10 bases agree with TRBD2. Germline lookup yields CDR1 SGHTA and CDR2 FQGTGA. The CDR3 has 21 amino acids. V shed 2 bases and J 2 bases; nucleotides not matched to a gene: 18. CDR3 sequence: CASSLYRETGLAGEAYNEQFF. In nucleotides, the CDR3 is TGTGCCAGCAGCTTATACCGTGAGACCGGCCTAGCGGGAGAAGCCTACAATGAGCAGTTCTTC. The entire variable domain, with the rest obtained from reference TRBV7-3 and TRBJ2-1, is as follows: GAGVSQTPSNKVTEKGKYVELRCDPISGHTALYWYRQSLGQGPEFLIYFQGTGAADDSGLPNDRFFAVRPEGSVSTLKIQRTERGDSAVYLCASSLYRETGLAGEAYNEQFFGPGTRLTVL.

V gene TRBV29-1 combines with J gene TRBJ2-5; TRBD2 matches 12 bases. The CDR3 loop spans 15 amino acids. Trimming cost V 3 bases and J 5 bases; bases outside gene matches: 7. In germline, CDR1 is SQVTM, CDR2 ANQGSEA. CDR3 in amino acids: CSVDRLAGVQETQYF. The CDR3 nucleotides read TGCAGCGTTGATCGACTAGCGGGGGTTCAGGAGACCCAGTACTTC. The full variable domain, its missing parts supplied by reference TRBV29-1 and TRBJ2-5, is SAVISQKPSRDICQRGTSLTIQCQVDSQVTMMFWYRQQPGQSLTLIATANQGSEATYESGFVIDKFPISRPNLTFSTLTVSNMSPEDSSIYLCSVDRLAGVQETQYFGPGTRLLVL.

This clone was observed a single time. The rearrangement links TRBV18 to TRBJ2-1; TRBD2 matches at 11 bases. V was clipped by 3 bases and J by 9 bases; unmatched bases: 13. The CDR3 covers 17 residues. Per germline, CDR1 KGHSH and CDR2 LQKENI. The CDR3 DNA sequence: TGTGCCAGCTCACCCCTTAAACTAGCGGGAGCTCTTAGTGAGCAGTTCTTC. This translates into CASSPLKLAGALSEQFF.

This rearrangement joins TRBV3-1 (or the pseudogene TRBV3-2) to TRBJ2-3; 8 nucleotides align to TRBD2. There are 17 residues in the CDR3. J gave up 2 bases and V 1 base, and 8 bases lay outside the gene matches. Germline V gene data show CDR1 as LGHDT and CDR2 as YNNKEL (reference sequence). The CDR3 protein is CASSQGYGGAVTDTQYF. DNA for the CDR3: TGTGCCAGCAGCCAAGGATACGGGGGGGCTGTCACAGATACGCAGTATTTT.

The genes are TRBV7-2 and TRBJ1-1; 10 nucleotides match TRBD1. The CDR3 contains 17 residues. The V gene end was trimmed by 3 bases and the J gene end by 0 bases; junction bases not matched to a gene: 7. The germline V gene encodes CDR1 SGHTA and CDR2 FQGNSA. DNA of the CDR3: TGTGCCAGCAGCTTGGGACAGGGGCGATTCATGAACACTGAAGCTTTCTTT. This translates into CASSLGQGRFMNTEAFF.

The rearrangement uses TRBV10-2 and TRBJ1-1, with 9 bases identical to TRBD1. Trimming at V came to 6 bases and at J to 2 bases, leaving 4 bases not matched to a gene. The CDR3 contains 14 residues. Per germline, CDR1 WSHSY and CDR2 SAAADI. CDR3 sequence (DNA): TGCGCCAGCAGCGAGGGACAGGGAAACACTGAAGCTTTCTTT. This encodes CASSEGQGNTEAFF.

The chain joins TRBV19 to TRBJ1-2; the D is unclear. The CDR3 contains 14 residues. Per germline, CDR1 LNHDA and CDR2 SQIVND (reference sequence). V was pared by 6 bases and J by 0 bases, with 11 bases between. The chain's CDR3 is CASRGAAPNYGYTF. The CDR3 region has the DNA TGTGCCAGTAGAGGAGCGGCCCCTAACTATGGCTACACCTTC.